The entry below describes one T cell receptor beta chain. The antigen it recognizes is unknown. Base qualities are not at hand, and no much larger clone is one base apart. The data were taken from a study of Graves' ophthalmopathy and Graves' hyperthyroidism (dated by TCRdb to 2016 to 2019). Context from the whole study: Peripheral blood was collected at initial diagnosis, before any treatment. To tell Graves' ophthalmopathy apart from Graves' hyperthyroidism, and to predict which patients would progress to ophthalmopathy, the study relied on TCR beta repertoire signatures. In total, 135 blood samples were TCR-sequenced: some 40 ophthalmopathy, 80 or so hyperthyroidism and 17 hyperthyroidism-to-ophthalmopathy patients. A discovery set of about 99 patients (roughly 41 ophthalmopathy, about 59 stable hyperthyroidism) was enrolled to explore V-J signatures distinguishing ophthalmopathy from hyperthyroidism. An independent validation cohort was composed of roughly 18 hyperthyroidism patients and around 15 patients who later progressed from hyperthyroidism to ophthalmopathy. In five to seven hyperthyroidism patients, T-cell repertoires of thyroid tissue and blood were compared. Following sample collection, hyperthyroidism patients were given methimazole at a starting dose of 30 mg daily, and ophthalmopathy patients were given high-dose intravenous methylprednisolone.

For repertoire sequencing, the TCR beta CDR3 regions were amplified from RNA transcripts. The first round was an RT-PCR using HTBI primers with the Qiagen OneStep RT-PCR kit, and this first round was followed by a second-round multiplex PCR, then size selection and purification. Libraries were sequenced on an Illumina HiSeq2000 using paired-end 100 bp reads. The study's own analysis went as follows. SOAPnuke was used for read processing, and reads with adapters, uncalled bases, a mean Phred below 15, or no exact constant-primer or identifier match were discarded. COPE v1.2.5 was used to merge high-quality paired reads. Each unique nucleotide sequence was treated as a clonotype, and MiTCR v1.1 was used to align the clonotypes to the IMGT TRB V, D and J references. The analysis was limited to V-J combinations with a frequency above 0.0001, which together covered approximately 99% of the repertoires. For each V-J combination, a TCR clonal expansion and chaos score was defined as F50 clonal expansion divided by the chaos observed in the TCRdist matrix. Welch's t-statistics and random forest were used to reduce the features to about a dozen V-J combinations, which were then used as input to a naive Bayes classifier. The Morisita-Horn index was used to measure how similar the thyroid and blood repertoires were. Using fastp at Q25 and MiXCR, TCRdb reprocessed the public reads and kept productive beta chains. Entries that share a CDR3 protein sequence are merged under the most common genes and DNA. What appears here as the V and J calls and clone size reflects TCRdb's work, not the paper's. The sample includes roughly 700,000 distinct CDR3 sequences, with approximately 40% observed a single time. 35% to 55% of the sample is taken by the ten largest.

Ophthalmopathy patients were characterized by moderately to severely active disease, a Clinical Activity Score of at least 3, a NOSPECS grade of at least 4, and a disease duration under 3 months. Anyone with other autoimmune diseases, uncontrolled infections, pregnancy or lactation was excluded from the study. Clinical symptoms, serum thyroxine, TRAb, thyroid ultrasound and orbital computed tomography were used for diagnosis. PBMCs were isolated from more than 9 ml of fresh peripheral blood by Ficoll-Paque density gradient centrifugation. Trizol reagent was used to extract the total RNA, and its quality was then checked on an Agilent 2100 Bioanalyzer. Findings and caveats that apply to the study as a whole: In validation, the model predicted ophthalmopathy progression with nearly 71% sensitivity and approximately 78% specificity; some 13 predicted patients were CT-confirmed with GO in a median of around 6 months. Sample size was not predetermined statistically, and investigators were not blinded to group allocation. Most expanded thyroid clonotypes with frequency above 0.001 were also detected in blood, suggesting blood repertoires may reflect the thyroid immune response. The 13-signature model separated ophthalmopathy from stable hyperthyroidism with around 90% sensitivity and just under 84% specificity in cross-validation, and 80%/75% in the test set.

Sequences were obtained from peripheral blood. The TCR originated in an adult man with Graves' ophthalmopathy.

This receptor carries the CDR3 CSARETGGIYEQYF. The DNA sequence reads TGCAGTGCTAGAGAGACGGGGGGCATCTACGAGCAGTACTTC. The chain is encoded by TRBV20-1 joined to TRBJ2-7; the D region possibly corresponds to TRBD2 (7 bases align). The cysteine opens and the phenylalanine closes a CDR3 of 14 amino acids. The only DNA kept is the CDR3, 42 bases in frame from the first base. V lost 0 bases and J lost 3 bases; the stretch between them is 12 bases long. Via the germline V gene (reference sequence), CDR1 is DFQATT and CDR2 SNEGSKA.